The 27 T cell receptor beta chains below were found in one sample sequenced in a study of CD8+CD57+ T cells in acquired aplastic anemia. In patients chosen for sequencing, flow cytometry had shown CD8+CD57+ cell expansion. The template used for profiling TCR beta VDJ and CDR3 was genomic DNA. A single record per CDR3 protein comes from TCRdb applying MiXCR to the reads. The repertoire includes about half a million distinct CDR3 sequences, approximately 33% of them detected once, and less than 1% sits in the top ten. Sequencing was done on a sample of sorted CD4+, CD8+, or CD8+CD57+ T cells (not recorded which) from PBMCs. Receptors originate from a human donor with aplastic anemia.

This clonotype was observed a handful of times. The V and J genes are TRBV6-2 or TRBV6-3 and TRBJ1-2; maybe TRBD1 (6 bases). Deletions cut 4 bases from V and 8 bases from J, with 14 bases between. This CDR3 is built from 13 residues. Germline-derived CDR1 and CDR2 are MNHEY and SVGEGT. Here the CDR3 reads CASSSPGTWGYTF. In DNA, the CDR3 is TGTGCCAGCAGTTCTCCCGGGACATGGGGCTACACCTTC.

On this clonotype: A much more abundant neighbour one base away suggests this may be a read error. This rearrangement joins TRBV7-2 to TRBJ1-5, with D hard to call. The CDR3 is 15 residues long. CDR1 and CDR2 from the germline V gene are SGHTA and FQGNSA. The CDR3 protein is CAGSLAADSNQPQHF. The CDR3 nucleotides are TGTGCCGGCAGCTTAGCGGCAGACTCCAATCAGCCCCAGCATTTT.

CDR3 in DNA: TGTGCCACCAGCAGAGCAGTACAAGAGACCCAGTACTTC. Encoded protein: CATSRAVQETQYF. The V and J genes are TRBV15 and TRBJ2-5; D unresolved. V gave up 1 base and J gave up 2 bases, with 5 bases separating them. This CDR3 has 13 residues. Germline V gene sequence: CDR1 LNHNV, CDR2 YYDKDF (reference sequence).

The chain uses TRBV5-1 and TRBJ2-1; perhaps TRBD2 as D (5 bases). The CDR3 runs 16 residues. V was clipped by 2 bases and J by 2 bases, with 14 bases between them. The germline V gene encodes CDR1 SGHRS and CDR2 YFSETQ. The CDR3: CASSFFATMTYNEQFF. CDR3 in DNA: TGCGCCAGCAGCTTCTTCGCGACTATGACCTACAATGAGCAGTTCTTC.

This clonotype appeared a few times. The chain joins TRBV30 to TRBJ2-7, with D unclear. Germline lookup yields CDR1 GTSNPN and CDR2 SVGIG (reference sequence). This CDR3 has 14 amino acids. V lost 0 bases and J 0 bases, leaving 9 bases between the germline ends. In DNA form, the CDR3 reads TGTGCCTGGAGTGTATGGCAGGCCTCCTACGAGCAGTACTTC. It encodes CAWSVWQASYEQYF. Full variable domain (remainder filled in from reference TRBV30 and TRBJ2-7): SQTIHQWPATLVQPVGSPLSLECTVEGTSNPNLYWYRQAAGRGLQLLFYSVGIGQISSEVPQNLSASRPQDRQFILSSKKLLLSDSGFYLCAWSVWQASYEQYFGPGTRLTVT.

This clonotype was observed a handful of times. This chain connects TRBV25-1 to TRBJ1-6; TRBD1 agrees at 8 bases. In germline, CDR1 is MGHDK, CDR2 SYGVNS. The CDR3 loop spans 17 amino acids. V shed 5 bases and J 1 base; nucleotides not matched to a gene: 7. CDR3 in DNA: TGTGCCAGCAGTCCTCAGGGGGCGAGGTCCTATAATTCACCCCTCCACTTT. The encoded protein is CASSPQGARSYNSPLHF.

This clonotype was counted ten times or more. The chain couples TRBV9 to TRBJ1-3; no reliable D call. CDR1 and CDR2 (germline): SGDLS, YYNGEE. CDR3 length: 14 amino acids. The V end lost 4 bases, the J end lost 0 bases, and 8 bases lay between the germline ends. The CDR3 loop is CASSQTGSGNTIYF. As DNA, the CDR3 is TGTGCCAGCAGCCAGACGGGCTCTGGAAACACCATATATTTT.

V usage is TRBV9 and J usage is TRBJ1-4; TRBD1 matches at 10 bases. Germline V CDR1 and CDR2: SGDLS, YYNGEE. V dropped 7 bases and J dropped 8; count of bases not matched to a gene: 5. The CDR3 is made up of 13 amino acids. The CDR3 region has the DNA TGTGCCAGCGCAGACAGGGGGCACGAAAAACTGTTTTTT. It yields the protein CASADRGHEKLFF.

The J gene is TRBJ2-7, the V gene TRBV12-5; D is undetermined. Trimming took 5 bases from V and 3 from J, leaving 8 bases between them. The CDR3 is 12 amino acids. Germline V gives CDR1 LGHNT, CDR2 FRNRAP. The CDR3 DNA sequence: TGTGCTAGTGGTATAATCAGCTACGAGCAGTACTTC. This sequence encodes CASGIISYEQYF.

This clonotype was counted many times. The CDR3 nucleotides read TGTGCCAGTAGCCGCACAGGGGCCTACGAGCAGTACTTC. Protein product: CASSRTGAYEQYF. The rearrangement uses TRBV19 and TRBJ2-7; 7 nucleotides match TRBD1. Germline V CDR1 and CDR2: LNHDA, SQIVND (reference sequence). This CDR3 has 13 amino acids. J gave up 2 bases and V 6 bases, and 4 bases lay outside the gene matches.

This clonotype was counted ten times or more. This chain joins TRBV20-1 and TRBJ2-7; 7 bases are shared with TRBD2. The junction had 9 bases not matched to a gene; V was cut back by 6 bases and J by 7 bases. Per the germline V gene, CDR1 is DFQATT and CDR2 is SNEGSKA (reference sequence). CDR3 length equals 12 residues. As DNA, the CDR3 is TGCAGTGCCTCGACTAGCCTCGGAGAGCAGTACTTC. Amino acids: CSASTSLGEQYF.

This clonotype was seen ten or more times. CDR3 residues: CASSEAVSHTEAFF. DNA of the CDR3: TGTGCCAGCAGTGAGGCAGTGAGCCACACTGAAGCTTTCTTT. The chain links TRBV2 to TRBJ1-1; the D is unclear. The V gene lost 3 bases and the J gene lost 3 bases, with 11 bases spanning the gap. Germline CDR1 and CDR2: SNHLY and FYNNEI. The CDR3 has 14 residues.

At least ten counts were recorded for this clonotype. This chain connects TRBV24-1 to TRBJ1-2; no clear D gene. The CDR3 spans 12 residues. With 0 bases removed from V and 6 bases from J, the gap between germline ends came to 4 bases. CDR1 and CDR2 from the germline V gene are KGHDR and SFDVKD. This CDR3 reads CATSDLGDGYTF. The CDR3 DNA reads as TGTGCCACCAGTGATTTGGGGGATGGCTACACCTTC.

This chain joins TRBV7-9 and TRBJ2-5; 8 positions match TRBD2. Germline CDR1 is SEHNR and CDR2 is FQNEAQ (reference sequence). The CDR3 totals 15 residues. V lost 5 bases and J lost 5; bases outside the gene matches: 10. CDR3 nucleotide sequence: TGTGCCAGCAGCCTACAAGGGGGACTAGTGGAGACCCAGTACTTC. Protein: CASSLQGGLVETQYF.

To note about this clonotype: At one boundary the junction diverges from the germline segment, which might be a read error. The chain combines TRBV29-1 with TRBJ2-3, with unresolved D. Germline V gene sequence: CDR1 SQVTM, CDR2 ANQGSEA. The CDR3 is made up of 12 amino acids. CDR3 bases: TGCAGCTTAAAACAGAGCACAGATATGCAGTATTTT. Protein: CSLKQSTDMQYF.

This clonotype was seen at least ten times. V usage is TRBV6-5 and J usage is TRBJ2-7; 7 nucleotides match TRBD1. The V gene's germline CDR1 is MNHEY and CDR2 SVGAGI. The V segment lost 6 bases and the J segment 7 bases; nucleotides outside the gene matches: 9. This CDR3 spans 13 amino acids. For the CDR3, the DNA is TGTGCCAGCAGGTACAGGGGAAGAGATGAGCAGTACTTC. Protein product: CASRYRGRDEQYF.

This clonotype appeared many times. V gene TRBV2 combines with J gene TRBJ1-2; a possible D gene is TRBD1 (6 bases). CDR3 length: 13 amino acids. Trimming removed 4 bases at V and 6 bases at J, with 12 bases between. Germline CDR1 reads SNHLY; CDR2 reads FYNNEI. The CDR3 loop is CASSGTALDGYTF. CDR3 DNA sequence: TGTGCCAGCAGTGGGACAGCCCTTGATGGCTACACCTTC.

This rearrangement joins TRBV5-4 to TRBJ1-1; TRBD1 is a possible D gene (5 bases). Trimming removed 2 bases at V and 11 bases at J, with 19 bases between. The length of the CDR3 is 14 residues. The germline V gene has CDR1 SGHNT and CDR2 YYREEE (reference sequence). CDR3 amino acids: CASSFRGRSWMAFF. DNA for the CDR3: TGTGCCAGCAGCTTTCGGGGCAGGAGCTGGATGGCTTTCTTT.

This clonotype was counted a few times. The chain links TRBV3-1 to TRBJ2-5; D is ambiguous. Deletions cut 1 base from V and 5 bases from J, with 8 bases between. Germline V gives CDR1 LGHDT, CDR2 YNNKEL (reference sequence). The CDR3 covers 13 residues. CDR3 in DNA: TGTGCCAGCAGCCAAGGGCTGAGGGAGACCCAGTACTTC. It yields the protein CASSQGLRETQYF.

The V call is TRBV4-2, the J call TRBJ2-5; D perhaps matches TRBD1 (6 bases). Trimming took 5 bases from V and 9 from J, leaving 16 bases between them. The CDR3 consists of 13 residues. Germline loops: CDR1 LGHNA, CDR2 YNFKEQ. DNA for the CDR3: TGTGCCAGCAGCTTGAACAGGCAGGGGTCCCAGTACTTC. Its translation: CASSLNRQGSQYF.

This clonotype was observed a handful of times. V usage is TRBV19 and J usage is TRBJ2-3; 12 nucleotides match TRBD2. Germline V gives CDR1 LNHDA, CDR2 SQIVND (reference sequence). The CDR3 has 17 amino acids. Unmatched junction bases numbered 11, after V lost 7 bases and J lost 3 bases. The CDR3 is CASTTTSGGSRTDTQYF. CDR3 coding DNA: TGTGCCAGTACAACGACTAGCGGGGGAAGTCGTACAGATACGCAGTATTTT.

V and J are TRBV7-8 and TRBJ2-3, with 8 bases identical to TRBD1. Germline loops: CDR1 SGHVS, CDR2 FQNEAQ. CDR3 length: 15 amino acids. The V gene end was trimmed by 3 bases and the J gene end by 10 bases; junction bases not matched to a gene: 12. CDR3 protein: CASSLNPGQVEAQYF. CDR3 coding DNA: TGTGCCAGCAGCTTGAACCCGGGACAGGTCGAAGCGCAGTATTTT. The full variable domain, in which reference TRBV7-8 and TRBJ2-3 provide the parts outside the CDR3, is GAGVSQSPRYKVAKRGQDVALRCDPISGHVSLFWYQQALGQGPEFLTYFQNEAQLDKSGLPSDRFFAERPEGSVSTLKIQRTQQEDSAVYLCASSLNPGQVEAQYFGPGTRLTVL.

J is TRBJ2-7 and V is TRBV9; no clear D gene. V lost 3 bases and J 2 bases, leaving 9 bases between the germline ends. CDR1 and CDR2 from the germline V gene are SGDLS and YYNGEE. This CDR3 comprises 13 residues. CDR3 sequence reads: CASSGTGPYEQYF. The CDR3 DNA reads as TGTGCCAGCAGCGGGACGGGCCCCTACGAGCAGTACTTC.

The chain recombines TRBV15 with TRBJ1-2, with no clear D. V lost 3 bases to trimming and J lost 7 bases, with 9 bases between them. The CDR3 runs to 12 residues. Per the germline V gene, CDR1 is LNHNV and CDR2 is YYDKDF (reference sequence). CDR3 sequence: CATSSYGGGYTF. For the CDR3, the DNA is TGTGCCACCAGCAGCTACGGAGGTGGCTACACCTTC.

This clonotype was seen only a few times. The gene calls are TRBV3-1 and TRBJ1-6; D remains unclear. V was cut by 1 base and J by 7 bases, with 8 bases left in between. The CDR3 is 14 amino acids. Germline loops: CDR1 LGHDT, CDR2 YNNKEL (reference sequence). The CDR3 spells CASSQVSGNSPLHF. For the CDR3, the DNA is TGTGCCAGCAGCCAAGTTAGCGGAAATTCACCCCTCCACTTT.

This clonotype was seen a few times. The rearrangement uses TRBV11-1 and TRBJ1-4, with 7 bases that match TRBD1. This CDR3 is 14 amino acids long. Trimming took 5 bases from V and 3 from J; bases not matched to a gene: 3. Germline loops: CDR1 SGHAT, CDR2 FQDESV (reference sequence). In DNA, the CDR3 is TGTGCCAGCAGCCCGGGACAGCCTAATGAAAAACTGTTTTTT. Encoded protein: CASSPGQPNEKLFF.

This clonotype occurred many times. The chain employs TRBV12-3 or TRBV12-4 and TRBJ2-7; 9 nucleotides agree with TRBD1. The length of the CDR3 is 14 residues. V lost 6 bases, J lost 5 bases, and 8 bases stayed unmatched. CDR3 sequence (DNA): TGTGCCAGCAGCCGAGGACAGGGGCTGGACGAGCAGTACTTC. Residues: CASSRGQGLDEQYF.